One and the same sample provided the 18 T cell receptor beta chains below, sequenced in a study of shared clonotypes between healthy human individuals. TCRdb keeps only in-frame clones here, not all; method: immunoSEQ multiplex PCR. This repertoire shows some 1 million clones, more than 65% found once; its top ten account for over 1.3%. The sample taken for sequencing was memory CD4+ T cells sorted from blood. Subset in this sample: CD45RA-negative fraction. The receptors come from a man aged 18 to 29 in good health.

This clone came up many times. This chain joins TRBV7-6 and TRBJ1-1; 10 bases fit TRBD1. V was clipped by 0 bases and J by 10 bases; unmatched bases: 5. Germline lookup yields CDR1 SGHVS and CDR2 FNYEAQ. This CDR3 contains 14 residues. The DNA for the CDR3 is TGTGCCAGCAGCTTAGCCGGGACAGGGGCTAGAGCTTTCTTT. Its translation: CASSLAGTGARAFF. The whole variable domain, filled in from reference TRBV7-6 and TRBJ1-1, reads GAGVSQSPRYKVTKRGQDVALRCDPISGHVSLYWYRQALGQGPEFLTYFNYEAQQDKSGLPNDRFSAERPEGSISTLTIQRTEQRDSAMYRCASSLAGTGARAFFGQGTRLTVV.

The CDR3 region has the DNA TGTGCCATCAGTGAGCGGTTAAACACTGAAGCTTTCTTT. It yields the protein CAISERLNTEAFF. The rearrangement joins TRBV10-3 to TRBJ1-1; D gene unclear. Trimming took off 2 bases at V and 2 bases at J, with 6 bases between the two ends. The CDR3 has 13 residues. CDR1 and CDR2 from the germline V gene are ENHRY and SYGVKD.

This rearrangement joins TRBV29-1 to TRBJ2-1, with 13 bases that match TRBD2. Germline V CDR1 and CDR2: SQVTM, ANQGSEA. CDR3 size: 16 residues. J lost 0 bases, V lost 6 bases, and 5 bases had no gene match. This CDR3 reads CSVERTSGSSYNEQFF. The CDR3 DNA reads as TGCAGCGTGGAGCGGACTAGCGGGAGCTCCTACAATGAGCAGTTCTTC.

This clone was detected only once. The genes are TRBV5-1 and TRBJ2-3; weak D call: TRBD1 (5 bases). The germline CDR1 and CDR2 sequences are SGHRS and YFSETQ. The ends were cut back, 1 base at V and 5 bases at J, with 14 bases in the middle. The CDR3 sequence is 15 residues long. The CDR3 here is CASSLFYRPEDTQYF. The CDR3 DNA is TGCGCCAGCAGCTTGTTCTACAGGCCGGAAGATACGCAGTATTTT.

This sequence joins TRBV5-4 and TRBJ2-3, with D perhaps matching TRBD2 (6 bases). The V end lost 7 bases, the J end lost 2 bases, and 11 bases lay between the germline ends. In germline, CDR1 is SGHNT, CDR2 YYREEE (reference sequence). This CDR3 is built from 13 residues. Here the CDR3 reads CASGRSLTDTQYF. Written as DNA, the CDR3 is TGTGCCAGCGGGAGGTCGCTCACAGATACGCAGTATTTT.

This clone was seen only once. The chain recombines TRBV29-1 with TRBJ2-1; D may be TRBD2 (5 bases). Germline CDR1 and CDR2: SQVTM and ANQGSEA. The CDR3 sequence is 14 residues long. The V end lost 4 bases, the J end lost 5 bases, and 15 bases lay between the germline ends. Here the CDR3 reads CSVALQRMNNEQFF. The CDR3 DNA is TGCAGCGTTGCCCTTCAGCGGATGAACAATGAGCAGTTCTTC.

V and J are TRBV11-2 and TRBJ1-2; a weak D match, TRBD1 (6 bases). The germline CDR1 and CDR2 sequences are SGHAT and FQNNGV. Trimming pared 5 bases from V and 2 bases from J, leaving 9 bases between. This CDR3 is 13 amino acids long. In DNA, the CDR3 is TGTGCCAGCAGCACCGGGACAAACTATGGCTACACCTTC. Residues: CASSTGTNYGYTF.

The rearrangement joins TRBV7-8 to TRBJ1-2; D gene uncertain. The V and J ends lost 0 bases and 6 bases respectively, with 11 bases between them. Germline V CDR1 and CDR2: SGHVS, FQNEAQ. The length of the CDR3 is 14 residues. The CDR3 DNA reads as TGTGCCAGCAGCTTAGCTGTCGTGAATAATGGCTACACCTTC. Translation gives CASSLAVVNNGYTF.

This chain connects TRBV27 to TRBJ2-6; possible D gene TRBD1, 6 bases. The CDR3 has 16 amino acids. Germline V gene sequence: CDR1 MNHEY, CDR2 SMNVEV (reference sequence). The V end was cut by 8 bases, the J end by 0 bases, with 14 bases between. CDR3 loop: CASSRQVYSGANVLTF. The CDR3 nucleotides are TGTGCCAGCTCGAGACAGGTTTACTCTGGGGCCAACGTCCTGACTTTC. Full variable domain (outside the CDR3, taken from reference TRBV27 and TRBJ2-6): EAQVTQNPRYLITVTGKKLTVTCSQNMNHEYMSWYRQDPGLGLRQIYYSMNVEVTDKGDVPEGYKVSRKEKRNFPLILESPSPNQTSLYFCASSRQVYSGANVLTFGAGSRLTVL.

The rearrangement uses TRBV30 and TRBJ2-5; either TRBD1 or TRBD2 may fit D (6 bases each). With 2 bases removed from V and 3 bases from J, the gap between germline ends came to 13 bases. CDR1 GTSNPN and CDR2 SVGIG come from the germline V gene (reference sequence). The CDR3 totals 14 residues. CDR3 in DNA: TGTGCCTGGAGTTATTCGGGGGCCGAAGAGACCCAGTACTTC. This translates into CAWSYSGAEETQYF. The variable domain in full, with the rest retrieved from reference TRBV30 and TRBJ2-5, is SQTIHQWPATLVQPVGSPLSLECTVEGTSNPNLYWYRQAAGRGLQLLFYSVGIGQISSEVPQNLSASRPQDRQFILSSKKLLLSDSGFYLCAWSYSGAEETQYFGPGTRLLVL.

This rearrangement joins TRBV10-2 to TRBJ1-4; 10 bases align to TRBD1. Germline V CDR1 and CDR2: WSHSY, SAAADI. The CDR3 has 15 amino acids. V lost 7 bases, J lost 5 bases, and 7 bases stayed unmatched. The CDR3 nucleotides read TGCGCCAGCAAACGAGGACAGGGGGGGAATGAAAAACTGTTTTTT. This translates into CASKRGQGGNEKLFF.

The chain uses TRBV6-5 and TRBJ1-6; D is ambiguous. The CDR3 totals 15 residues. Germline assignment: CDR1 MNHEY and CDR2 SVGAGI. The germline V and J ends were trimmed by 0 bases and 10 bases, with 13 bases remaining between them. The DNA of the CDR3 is TGTGCCAGCAGTTACTCGAACGATGTTGGGTCACCCCTCCACTTT. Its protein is CASSYSNDVGSPLHF.

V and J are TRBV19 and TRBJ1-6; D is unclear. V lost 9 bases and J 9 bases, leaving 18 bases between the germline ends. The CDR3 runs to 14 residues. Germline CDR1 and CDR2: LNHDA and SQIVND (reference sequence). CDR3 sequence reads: CASRSGLESSPLHF. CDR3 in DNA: TGTGCCAGCCGTTCGGGCCTAGAAAGTTCACCCCTCCACTTT.

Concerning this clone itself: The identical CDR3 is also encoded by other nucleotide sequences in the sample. The chain's CDR3 is CASSVAGSGYEQYF. The DNA of the CDR3 is TGTGCCAGCAGCGTAGCGGGTAGCGGTTACGAGCAGTACTTC. The rearrangement joins TRBV9 to TRBJ2-7; tentative D call: TRBD2 (6 bases). The CDR3 runs 14 residues. The V gene's germline CDR1 is SGDLS and CDR2 YYNGEE. V lost 0 bases and J 4 bases, leaving 11 bases between the germline ends. Supplemented by reference TRBV9 and TRBJ2-7, the full variable domain reads DSGVTQTPKHLITATGQRVTLRCSPRSGDLSVYWYQQSLDQGLQFLIQYYNGEERAKGNILERFSAQQFPDLHSELNLSSLELGDSALYFCASSVAGSGYEQYFGPGTRLTVT.

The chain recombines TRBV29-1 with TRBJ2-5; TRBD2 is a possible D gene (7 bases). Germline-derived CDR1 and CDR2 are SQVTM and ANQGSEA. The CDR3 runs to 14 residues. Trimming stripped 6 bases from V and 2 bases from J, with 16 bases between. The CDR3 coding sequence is TGCAGCGTGTCCAGGGGAGGGATACAAGAGACCCAGTACTTC. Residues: CSVSRGGIQETQYF.

The CDR3 reads CAKLQGASYEQYF. CDR3 nucleotides: TGCGCCAAACTACAGGGGGCTTCCTACGAGCAGTACTTC. The chain has TRBV5-1 and TRBJ2-7; 9 positions agree with TRBD1. The CDR3 consists of 13 residues. CDR1 SGHRS and CDR2 YFSETQ come from the germline V gene. The J segment lost 1 base and the V segment lost 9 bases, leaving 5 bases of the junction unmatched.

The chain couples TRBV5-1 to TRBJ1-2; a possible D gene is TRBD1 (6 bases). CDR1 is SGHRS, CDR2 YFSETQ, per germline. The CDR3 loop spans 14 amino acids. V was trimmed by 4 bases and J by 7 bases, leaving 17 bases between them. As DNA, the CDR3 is TGCGCCAGCAGCCCGGGGGGGACAATAGGTGGCTACACCTTC. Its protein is CASSPGGTIGGYTF.

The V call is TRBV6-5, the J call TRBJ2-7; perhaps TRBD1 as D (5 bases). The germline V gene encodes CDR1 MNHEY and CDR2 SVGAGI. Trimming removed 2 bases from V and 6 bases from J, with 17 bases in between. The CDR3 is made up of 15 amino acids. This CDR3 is CASSYSRQGSSEQYF. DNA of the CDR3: TGTGCCAGCAGTTACAGTCGGCAGGGAAGCTCCGAGCAGTACTTC.